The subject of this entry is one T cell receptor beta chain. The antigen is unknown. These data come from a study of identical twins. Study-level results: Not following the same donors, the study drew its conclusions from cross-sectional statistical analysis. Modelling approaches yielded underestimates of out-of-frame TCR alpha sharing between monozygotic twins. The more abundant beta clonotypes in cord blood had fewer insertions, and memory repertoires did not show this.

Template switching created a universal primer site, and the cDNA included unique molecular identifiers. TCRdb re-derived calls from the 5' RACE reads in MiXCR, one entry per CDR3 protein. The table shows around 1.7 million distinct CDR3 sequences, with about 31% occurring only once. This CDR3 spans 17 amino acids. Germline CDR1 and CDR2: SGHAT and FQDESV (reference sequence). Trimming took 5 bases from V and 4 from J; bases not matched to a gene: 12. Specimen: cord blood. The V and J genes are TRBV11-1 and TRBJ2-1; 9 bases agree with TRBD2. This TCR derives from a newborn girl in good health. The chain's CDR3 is CASSLLPRTSAYNEQFF. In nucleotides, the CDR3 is TGTGCCAGCAGCCTACTTCCAAGGACTAGCGCTTACAATGAGCAGTTCTTC.